This is a list of T cell receptor beta chains from one sample in a study of graft-versus-host responses after intestinal transplantation. Assay: immunoSEQ multiplex PCR; the TCRdb copy retains only in-frame clones and omits some. The data show approximately 89,000 clones, over 80% seen once. Their target antigens are unknown. The material sequenced was unstimulated CD8+ T cells sorted from spleen or lymph node cells, taken before transplant. Receptors originate from a human donor who was the organ donor for an intestinal transplant. CDR3s include the opening cysteine and the closing phenylalanine or tryptophan. Rows give clone size only sometimes, using once, few, many, or a class for an expanded clone.

v_call clone_size cdr3_length cdr3_aa
TRBV7-9 NA 14 CASSFYDWSDTQYF
TRBV28 NA 15 CASSSPPSGRTEAFF
TRBV6-4 NA 17 CASSQWGTPGDRYGYTF
TRBV6-1 NA 14 CASSLEDRVPEAFF
TRBV25-1 NA 12 CASGTSDYEQYF
TRBV5-8 NA 17 CASSLGLAGVERVEQYF
TRBV4-1 NA 17 CASSQGAGEVGNTEAFF
TRBV7-3 NA 16 CASSLTAGGATDTQYF
TRBV5-4 NA 14 CASSLGLAGHEQFF
TRBV5-6 NA 15 CASSLVLAGAGELFF
TRBV19 NA 16 CASSIAAEGLHYEQYF
TRBV29-1 NA 13 CSYRQGSGNEQFF
TRBV7-9 NA 15 CASSGLAGGRDTQYF
TRBV5-4 NA 15 CASSRYGRGGHEQFF
TRBV28 NA 18 CASSSPLLQELSGNTIYF
TRBV9 NA 15 CASTLGGAAADTQYF
TRBV15 once 19 CATSRGSETTQVVNYGYTF
TRBV11-2 NA 17 CASSFFLGQGSGNTIYF
TRBV4-3 NA 16 CASSQHPGEGTGELFF
TRBV7-9 NA 14 CASSSTVEHDGYTF
TRBV4-1 NA 15 CASSVIGGGGNEQFF
TRBV9 NA 13 CASSVGGAYGYTF
TRBV25-1 NA 15 CASSPGTGTNYGYTF
TRBV12-5 NA 16 CASGLVRRGRDYGYTF
TRBV27 NA 15 CASSPTGGPNTEAFF
TRBV5-1 NA 17 CASSTPSGGALQETQYF
TRBV11-2 NA 16 CASSWWLGHYNSPLHF
TRBV27 NA 17 CASSWVWRGGLAGELFF
TRBV7-9 NA 12 CASSLTGNEQFF
TRBV5-1 NA 15 CASSFGQGLAYEQYF
TRBV11-1 NA 14 CASSGLDGVTGAFF
TRBV4-1 NA 14 CASSPQEGNTEAFF
TRBV6-5 NA 15 CASSYLQGIVDEQYF
TRBV28 NA 20 CASSSAFGEISGRAAETQYF
TRBV7-2 once 15 CASSFSGGAYNEQFF
TRBV14 NA 15 CASSQGTRSTDTQYF
TRBV27 once 13 CASKAGGGGELFF
TRBV10-2 few 14 CASRSRNRGNTIYF
TRBV4-2 once 16 CASSQDHSGRGNEQFF
TRBV19 NA 15 CASSISNAGLGEQYF
TRBV4-1 NA 15 CASSRTAGTAYEQYF
TRBV27 NA 14 CASADRGSNNEQFF
TRBV6-5 NA 12 CASSYRGGELFF
TRBV29-1 NA 16 CSVLWGRAKSNQPQHF
TRBV28 NA 15 CASNRGLSSYNEQFF
TRBV5-4 NA 15 CASSSGLAGVDEQFF
TRBV28 NA 17 CASKGLAAYSGANVLTF
TRBV29-1 NA 14 CSVSLFTLEDTQYF
TRBV11-2 NA 16 CASSHTPGLEGETQYF
TRBV5-4 NA 13 CASSLEDTDTQYF
TRBV11-3 NA 15 CASSSGVSPWNTQYF
TRBV27 NA 15 CASSPLAGTNYEQYF
TRBV7-9 NA 12 CASSSPGGSLHF
TRBV27 NA 11 CASSQGYEQYF
TRBV5-8 NA 15 CASSWGGSGVYEQFF